This is a list of T cell receptor beta chains from one sample in a study of cytomegalovirus exposure and HLA in healthy donors. Assay: immunoSEQ multiplex PCR; the TCRdb copy retains only in-frame clones and omits some. The data contain roughly 100,000 clones, about 79% of them singletons. The sequenced material came from PBMCs. The receptor source for this set is a male donor in good health and CMV-seropositive. CDR3s include the opening cysteine and the closing phenylalanine or tryptophan. D genes are given only for firm matches. Clone size appears in some rows only: once, few, many, or a class for an expanded clone.

>TRBJ2-1|.|TRBV7-9|few|15
CASSLRQGGRNEQFF
TGTGCCAGCAGCTTAAGGCAGGGTGGGAGGAATGAGCAGTTCTTC
>TRBJ1-6|TRBD1|TRBV30|.|15
CACRDRGFNNSPLHF
TGTGCCTGCCGGGACAGGGGGTTCAATAATTCACCCCTCCACTTT
>TRBJ2-7|TRBD1|TRBV5-1|.|15
CASSDRDRGSYEQYF
TGCGCCAGCAGCGATAGGGACAGGGGGTCCTACGAGCAGTACTTC
>TRBJ1-1|TRBD1|TRBV5-1|.|15
CASSPTGQLNTEAFF
TGCGCCAGCAGCCCCACGGGACAGTTGAACACTGAAGCTTTCTTT
>TRBJ2-7|TRBD1|TRBV7-9|.|14
CASSPRQGGYEQYF
TGTGCCAGCAGCCCGAGACAGGGGGGCTACGAGCAGTACTTC
>TRBJ2-7|TRBD1|TRBV4-1|few|15
CASSSPGQGTTGQYF
TGCGCCAGCAGCAGCCCGGGACAGGGGACTACAGGGCAGTACTTC
>TRBJ1-3|.|TRBV5-6|.|16
CASSFRGQGIRNTIYF
TGTGCCAGCAGCTTTAGGGGCCAGGGGATACGAAACACCATATATTTT
>TRBJ1-4|.|TRBV27|.|17
CASSLLRGAGTNEKLFF
TGTGCCAGCAGTTTATTGCGGGGGGCGGGGACTAATGAAAAACTGTTTTTT
>TRBJ1-1|.|TRBV7-3|.|15
CASSLMGAGDTEAFF
TGTGCCAGCAGCTTAATGGGGGCGGGTGACACTGAAGCTTTCTTT
>TRBJ1-4|TRBD1|TRBV4-2|.|17
CASSQEWTGGMFEKLFF
TGTGCCAGCAGCCAAGAATGGACAGGGGGAATGTTTGAAAAACTGTTTTTT
>TRBJ2-7|TRBD1|TRBV19|.|14
CASSPGQGAYEQYF
TGTGCCAGTAGTCCTGGACAGGGGGCCTACGAGCAGTACTTC
>TRBJ2-1|TRBD2|TRBV7-6|.|16
CASSQRGAGGYNEQFF
TGTGCCAGCAGCCAACGGGGGGCGGGGGGTTACAATGAGCAGTTCTTC